A single sample gave rise to the 14 T cell receptor beta chains below, sequenced in a study of blood T cell repertoires in COVID-19. Sequencing was performed with immunoSEQ multiplex PCR; in TCRdb, only in-frame clones are kept and a portion is missing. The data contain around 300,000 clones, about nine tenths of them singletons. Material for sequencing was PBMCs or T cells enriched from blood (not recorded which). The receptors were gathered from a woman in her 40s who had recovered from COVID-19.

The chain is built from TRBV12-3 or TRBV12-4 and TRBJ2-7; tentatively, D is TRBD1 (6 bases). The CDR3 has 12 residues. Trimming stripped 7 bases from V and 7 bases from J, with 14 bases between. The CDR3 nucleotides read TGTGCCAGCACCTTCTGGGGGCGGGAGCAGTACTTC. Its protein product is CASTFWGREQYF.

V is TRBV4-3 and J is TRBJ2-7; D might be TRBD2 (7 bases). The V end was cut by 1 base, the J end by 2 bases, with 15 bases between. CDR1 and CDR2 from the germline V gene are LGHNA and YSLEER. This CDR3 is built from 16 residues. The CDR3 nucleotides read TGCGCCAGCAGCCAAGGCTGGGCGGGGGCCGCCTACGAGCAGTACTTC. Protein sequence: CASSQGWAGAAYEQYF.

The V gene is TRBV6-5, the J gene TRBJ1-1, with D tentatively TRBD1 (5 bases). CDR1 and CDR2 (germline): MNHEY, SVGAGI. The V gene lost 6 bases and the J gene lost 5 bases, with 19 bases spanning the gap. This CDR3 spans 15 amino acids. The CDR3 loop reads CASSLAAGTPTEAFF. CDR3 sequence (DNA): TGTGCCAGCAGCCTCGCCGCTGGGACTCCAACTGAAGCTTTCTTT.

This chain connects TRBV18 to TRBJ1-4; D gene ambiguous. The CDR3 is made up of 13 amino acids. From germline, CDR1 is KGHSH and CDR2 LQKENI. V dropped 3 bases and J dropped 4 bases, with 6 bases sitting between them. CDR3: CASSPSHNEKLFF. Written as DNA, the CDR3 is TGTGCCAGCTCACCGAGCCATAATGAAAAACTGTTTTTT.

Regarding this clone: Other DNA sequences from this sample encode an identical CDR3 as well. The chain links TRBV24-1 to TRBJ2-1; D might be TRBD1 (6 bases). The V and J ends lost 7 bases and 7 bases respectively, with 7 bases between them. The CDR3 totals 11 residues. CDR1 and CDR2 (germline): KGHDR, SFDVKD. This chain's CDR3 is CATSRGNEQFF. As DNA, the CDR3 is TGTGCCACCAGCAGGGGAAATGAGCAGTTCTTC.

V usage is TRBV6-5 and J usage is TRBJ1-4, with TRBD1 matching over 7 bases. In germline, CDR1 is MNHEY, CDR2 SVGAGI. This CDR3 is 15 amino acids long. The junction had 9 bases not matched to a gene; V was cut back by 7 bases and J by 4 bases. In DNA, the CDR3 is TGTGCCAGCAATCCGCCCGGACAGGATAATGAAAAACTGTTTTTT. Encoded protein: CASNPPGQDNEKLFF.

The chain links TRBV6-5 to TRBJ2-3; TRBD1 matches 8 bases. In germline, CDR1 is MNHEY, CDR2 SVGAGI. CDR3 length equals 11 residues. V lost 6 bases and J lost 9; bases outside the gene matches: 2. The CDR3 sequence is CASSTGGTQYF. DNA of the CDR3: TGTGCCAGCAGCACAGGGGGGACGCAGTATTTT.

CDR3 amino acids: CASSLGGGLQQFF. CDR3 nucleotides: TGCGCCAGCAGCCTGGGGGGAGGGCTGCAGCAGTTCTTC. V and J are TRBV5-1 and TRBJ2-1, with TRBD2 identical over 7 bases. Germline-derived CDR1 and CDR2 are SGHRS and YFSETQ. CDR3 length equals 13 residues. V trimming: 4 bases; J trimming: 11 bases; junction bases outside the gene matches: 9.

V usage is TRBV18 and J usage is TRBJ2-2; 8 bases map to TRBD2. CDR1 and CDR2 (germline): KGHSH, LQKENI. The CDR3 runs to 14 residues. The V and J ends lost 10 bases and 4 bases, in that order; junction bases with no gene match: 8. In DNA form, the CDR3 reads TGTGCCACTTCCACTAGCGGAACCACCGGGGAGCTGTTTTTT. Translation gives CATSTSGTTGELFF. Full variable domain (missing parts from reference TRBV18 and TRBJ2-2): NAGVMQNPRHLVRRRGQEARLRCSPMKGHSHVYWYRQLPEEGLKFMVYLQKENIIDESGMPKERFSAEFPKEGPSILRIQQVVRGDSAAYFCATSTSGTTGELFFGEGSRLTVL.

This chain uses TRBV5-1 with TRBJ2-3, with 11 bases fitting TRBD1. There are 16 residues in the CDR3. J gave up 4 bases and V 4 bases, and 8 bases lay outside the gene matches. CDR1 and CDR2 from the germline V gene are SGHRS and YFSETQ. CDR3 DNA: TGCGCCAGCAGCCCACGGACAGGGGGCCCGGCAGATACGCAGTATTTT. Translating it yields CASSPRTGGPADTQYF.

The J gene is TRBJ2-1, the V gene TRBV11-2; D uncertain. Germline V CDR1 and CDR2: SGHAT, FQNNGV. Trimming left V 1 base short and J 6 bases short, with 16 bases between. The CDR3 has 16 residues. This CDR3 is CASSLVAVRGSNEQFF. The CDR3 bases are TGTGCCAGCAGCTTAGTCGCCGTTCGCGGCAGCAATGAGCAGTTCTTC.

The V gene is TRBV6-5, the J gene TRBJ1-3; possible D gene TRBD1, 5 bases. CDR1 is MNHEY, CDR2 SVGAGI, per germline. V was trimmed by 8 bases and J by 0 bases, leaving 14 bases between them. The CDR3 extends over 15 amino acids. DNA for the CDR3: TGTGCCAGCTCGGGGGAGCGGATCTCTGGAAACACCATATATTTT. Its protein product is CASSGERISGNTIYF.

This clone has just one count. The V call is TRBV2, the J call TRBJ1-6; D unclear. Germline CDR1 is SNHLY and CDR2 is FYNNEI. This CDR3 region has 13 residues. The V and J ends lost 2 bases and 10 bases respectively, with 9 bases between them. The CDR3 region is CASSELVASPLHF. The CDR3 nucleotides read TGTGCCAGCAGTGAACTAGTGGCATCACCCCTCCACTTT.

The J gene is TRBJ1-5, the V gene TRBV28, with D possibly TRBD1 on 5 matching bases. V was cut by 6 bases and J by 0 bases, with 12 bases left in between. The CDR3 has 15 amino acids. CDR1 and CDR2 from the germline V gene are MDHEN and SYDVKM. Here the CDR3 DNA reads TGTGCCAGCAGACCGCCCGGGGGTAGCAATCAGCCCCAGCATTTT. This codes for CASRPPGGSNQPQHF.